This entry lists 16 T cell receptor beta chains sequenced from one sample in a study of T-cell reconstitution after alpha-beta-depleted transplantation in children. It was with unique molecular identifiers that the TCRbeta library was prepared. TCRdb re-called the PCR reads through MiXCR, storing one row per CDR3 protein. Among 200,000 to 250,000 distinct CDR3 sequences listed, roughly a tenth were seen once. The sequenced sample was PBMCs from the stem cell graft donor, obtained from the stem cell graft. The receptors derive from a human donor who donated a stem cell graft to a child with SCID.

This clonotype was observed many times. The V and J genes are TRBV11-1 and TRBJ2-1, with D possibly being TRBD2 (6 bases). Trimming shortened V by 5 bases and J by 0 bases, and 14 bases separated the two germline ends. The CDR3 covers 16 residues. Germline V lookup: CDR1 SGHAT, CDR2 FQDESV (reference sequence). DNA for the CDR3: TGTGCCAGCAGCCTACAACTAGCCCGCTCCTACAATGAGCAGTTCTTC. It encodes CASSLQLARSYNEQFF.

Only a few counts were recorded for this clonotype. This CDR3 reads CASSPPRREQYF. For the CDR3, the DNA is TGTGCCAGCAGCCCCCCCCGAAGGGAGCAGTACTTC. The rearrangement links TRBV28 to TRBJ2-7; D gene ambiguous. Germline CDR1 reads MDHEN; CDR2 reads SYDVKM. Trimming removed 6 bases at V and 7 bases at J, with 13 bases between. The CDR3 spans 12 residues.

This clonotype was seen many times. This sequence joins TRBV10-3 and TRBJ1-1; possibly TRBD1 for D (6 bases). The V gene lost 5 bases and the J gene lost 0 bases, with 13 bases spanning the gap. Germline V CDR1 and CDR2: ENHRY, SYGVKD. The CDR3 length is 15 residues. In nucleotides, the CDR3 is TGTGCCATCAGTCTTGGAGGGGGGGTGAACACTGAAGCTTTCTTT. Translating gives CAISLGGGVNTEAFF.

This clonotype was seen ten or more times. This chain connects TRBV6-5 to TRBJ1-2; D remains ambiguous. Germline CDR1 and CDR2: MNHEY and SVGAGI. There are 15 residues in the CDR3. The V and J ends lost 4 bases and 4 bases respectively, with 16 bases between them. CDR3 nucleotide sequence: TGTGCCAGCAGTTCCCGACCCGACGGTGGCTATGGCTACACCTTC. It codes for CASSSRPDGGYGYTF.

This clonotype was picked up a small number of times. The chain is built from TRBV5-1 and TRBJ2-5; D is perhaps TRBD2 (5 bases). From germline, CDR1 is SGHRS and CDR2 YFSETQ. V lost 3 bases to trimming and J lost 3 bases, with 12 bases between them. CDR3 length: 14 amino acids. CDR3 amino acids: CASSSPAGEETQYF. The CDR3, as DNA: TGCGCCAGCAGCTCCCCGGCGGGCGAAGAGACCCAGTACTTC.

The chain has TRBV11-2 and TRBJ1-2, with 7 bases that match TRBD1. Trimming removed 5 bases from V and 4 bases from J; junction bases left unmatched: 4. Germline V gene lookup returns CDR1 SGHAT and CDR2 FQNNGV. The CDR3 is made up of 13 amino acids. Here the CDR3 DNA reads TGTGCCAGCAGCCTACAGGGGATCTATGGCTACACCTTC. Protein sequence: CASSLQGIYGYTF.

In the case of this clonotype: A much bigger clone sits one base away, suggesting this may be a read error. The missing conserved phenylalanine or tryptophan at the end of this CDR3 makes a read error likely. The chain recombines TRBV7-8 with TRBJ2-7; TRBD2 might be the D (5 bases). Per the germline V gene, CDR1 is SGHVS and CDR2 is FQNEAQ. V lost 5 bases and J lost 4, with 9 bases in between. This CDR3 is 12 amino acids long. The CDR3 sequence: CASSRTQYEQYL. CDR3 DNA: TGTGCCAGCAGCCGGACTCAGTACGAGCAGTACCTC.

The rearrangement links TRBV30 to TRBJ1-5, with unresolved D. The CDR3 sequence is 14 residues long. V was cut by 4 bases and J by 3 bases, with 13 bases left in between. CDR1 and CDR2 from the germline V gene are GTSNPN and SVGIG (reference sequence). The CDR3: CAWNSENINQPQHF. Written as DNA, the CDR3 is TGTGCCTGGAACAGCGAGAATATCAATCAGCCCCAGCATTTT.

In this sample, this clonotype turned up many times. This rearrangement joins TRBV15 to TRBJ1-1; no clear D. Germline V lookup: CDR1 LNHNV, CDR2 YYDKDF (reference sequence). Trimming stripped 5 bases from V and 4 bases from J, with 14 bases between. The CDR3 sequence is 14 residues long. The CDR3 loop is CATSGMGGPTEAFF. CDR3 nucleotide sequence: TGTGCCACCAGCGGGATGGGTGGACCCACTGAAGCTTTCTTT.

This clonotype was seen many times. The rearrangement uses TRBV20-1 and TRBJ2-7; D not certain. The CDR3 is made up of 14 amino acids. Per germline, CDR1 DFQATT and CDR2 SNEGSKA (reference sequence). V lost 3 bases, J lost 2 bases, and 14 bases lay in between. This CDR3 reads CSARNLEFTYEQYF. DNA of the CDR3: TGCAGTGCTAGGAACCTAGAATTCACCTACGAGCAGTACTTC.

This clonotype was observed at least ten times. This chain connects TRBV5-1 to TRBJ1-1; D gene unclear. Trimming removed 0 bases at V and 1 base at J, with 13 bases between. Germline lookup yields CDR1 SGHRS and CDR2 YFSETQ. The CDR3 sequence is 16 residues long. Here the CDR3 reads CASSLVEVFRNTEAFF. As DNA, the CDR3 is TGCGCCAGCAGCTTGGTCGAGGTTTTCCGGAACACTGAAGCTTTCTTT.

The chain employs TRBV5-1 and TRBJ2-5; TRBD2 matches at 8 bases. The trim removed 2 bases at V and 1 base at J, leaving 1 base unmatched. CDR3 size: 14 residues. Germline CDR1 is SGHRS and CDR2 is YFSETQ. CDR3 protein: CASSFSGGQETQYF. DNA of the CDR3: TGCGCCAGCAGCTTCAGCGGGGGCCAAGAGACCCAGTACTTC.

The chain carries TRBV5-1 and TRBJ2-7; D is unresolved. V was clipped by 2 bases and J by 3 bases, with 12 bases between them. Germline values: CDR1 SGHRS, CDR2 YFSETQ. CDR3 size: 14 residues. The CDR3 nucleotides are TGCGCCAGCAGCTTAGACTCTGCCATCTACGAGCAGTACTTC. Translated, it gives CASSLDSAIYEQYF.

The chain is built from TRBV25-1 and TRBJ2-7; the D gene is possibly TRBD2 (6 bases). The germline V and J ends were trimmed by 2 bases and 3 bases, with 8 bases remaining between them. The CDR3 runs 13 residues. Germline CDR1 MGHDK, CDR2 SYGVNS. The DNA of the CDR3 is TGTGCCAGCAGTGAAGGAGGGCGCTACGAGCAGTACTTC. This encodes CASSEGGRYEQYF.

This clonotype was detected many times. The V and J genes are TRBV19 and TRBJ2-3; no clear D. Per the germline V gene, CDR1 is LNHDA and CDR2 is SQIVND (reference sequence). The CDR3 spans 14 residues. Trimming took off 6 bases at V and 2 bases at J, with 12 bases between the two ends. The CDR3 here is CASRRAGSTDTQYF. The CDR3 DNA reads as TGTGCCAGTAGACGGGCAGGATCCACAGATACGCAGTATTTT.

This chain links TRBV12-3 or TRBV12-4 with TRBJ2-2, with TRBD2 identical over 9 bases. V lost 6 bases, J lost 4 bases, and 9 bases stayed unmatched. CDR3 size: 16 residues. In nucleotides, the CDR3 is TGTGCCAGCAGAATTCGCGGGGGGGTGTCCACCGGGGAGCTGTTTTTT. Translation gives CASRIRGGVSTGELFF.